This T cell receptor beta chain comes out of a study of cytomegalovirus exposure and HLA in healthy donors. Study results and caveats: Based on reports, TCR beta sequences accurately predicted HLA-A and HLA-B alleles for most subjects.

As for this clone: What it binds is unknown.

In the PCR, 60 Vbeta and 13 Jbeta primers were used. TCRdb's table, derived via immunoSEQ multiplex PCR, lists solely in-frame clones and lacks some. This sample's table reports tens of thousands of clones. The clonotype originates from a female donor in good health and CMV-seronegative. Specimen: PBMCs.

The CDR3 loop is CASSLGESRTDTQYF. The CDR3 DNA reads TGTGCCAGCAGCTTAGGGGAGTCCCGCACAGATACGCAGTATTTT. The chain couples TRBV7-3 to TRBJ2-3, with TRBD2 as a possible D gene (5 bases). Germline V lookup: CDR1 SGHTA, CDR2 FQGTGA. V was cut by 2 bases and J by 1 base, with 10 bases left in between. CDR3 length: 15 amino acids.